Below, 21 T cell receptor beta chains from the same sample are listed, as sequenced in a study of blood T cell repertoires in COVID-19 (TCRdb year 2020). Library preparation used the immunoSEQ multiplex PCR assay. TCRdb mirrors the immuneACCESS table, restricted to in-frame sequences. Some clones are absent from its copies; in checked studies, under half trace to an unresolved V gene, and the reason for the others is unknown. The sample has about 70,000 clones on record, roughly 85% of them singletons. Of the sample, about 4.6% falls within the top ten clones. The sequenced sample was peripheral blood. These receptors all come from a man aged 80 or over with acute or convalescent COVID-19.

This clone occurred once. The chain couples TRBV7-8 to TRBJ2-3; 8 bases fit TRBD1. The CDR3 loop spans 18 amino acids. Trimming removed 2 bases from V and 2 bases from J; junction bases left unmatched: 12. The germline V gene encodes CDR1 SGHVS and CDR2 FQNEAQ. CDR3 DNA sequence: TGTGCCAGCAGCTTAAGACAGGGGCGCTACCTACACACAGATACGCAGTATTTT. Translating gives CASSLRQGRYLHTDTQYF.

The chain uses TRBV5-1 and TRBJ2-2; 9 nucleotides match TRBD2. Losses at the gene ends were 4 bases for V and 2 bases for J; bases not matched to a gene: 3. The CDR3 runs to 15 residues. Germline V CDR1 and CDR2: SGHRS, YFSETQ. The CDR3 DNA reads as TGCGCCAGCAGCGGGACTAGCTCCAACACCGGGGAGCTGTTTTTT. Its translation is CASSGTSSNTGELFF.

The chain combines TRBV7-9 with TRBJ2-7, with D maybe TRBD2 (5 bases). V was clipped by 5 bases and J by 5 bases, with 10 bases between them. CDR1 is SEHNR, CDR2 FQNEAQ, per germline (reference sequence). This CDR3 region has 12 residues. Written as DNA, the CDR3 is TGTGCCAGCAGCGTACCCGGGGACGAGCAGTACTTC. Its translation: CASSVPGDEQYF.

The chain joins TRBV18 to TRBJ1-2; D is perhaps TRBD1 (6 bases). This CDR3 is built from 16 residues. CDR1 is KGHSH and CDR2 is LQKENI in the germline V gene. Trimming took 0 bases from V and 4 from J, leaving 15 bases between them. Here the CDR3 DNA reads TGTGCCAGCTCACCACCTCCTGACAGGAGAGCCTATGGCTACACCTTC. Translated, it gives CASSPPPDRRAYGYTF.

The rearrangement uses TRBV7-2 and TRBJ2-2; 9 nucleotides line up with TRBD1. CDR1 is SGHTA and CDR2 is FQGNSA in the germline V gene. Trimming removed 5 bases from V and 6 bases from J; junction bases left unmatched: 7. This CDR3 contains 15 residues. The CDR3: CASSTTGQGSGELFF. The CDR3 DNA follows: TGTGCCAGCAGCACAACGGGACAGGGTTCCGGGGAGCTGTTTTTT.

The chain is built from TRBV9 and TRBJ2-7; D remains ambiguous. Germline loops: CDR1 SGDLS, CDR2 YYNGEE. The CDR3 spans 14 residues. Trimming took 0 bases from V and 0 from J, leaving 7 bases between them. The DNA of the CDR3 is TGTGCCAGCAGCGTAGAGGCGGACTCCTACGAGCAGTACTTC. Protein sequence: CASSVEADSYEQYF.

The chain couples TRBV5-6 to TRBJ1-1; 7 positions match TRBD1. CDR1 and CDR2 from the germline V gene are SGHDT and YYEEEE. V trimming: 2 bases; J trimming: 1 base; junction bases outside the gene matches: 8. CDR3 length: 16 amino acids. Here the CDR3 reads CASSLTGAKSNTEAFF. In DNA form, the CDR3 reads TGTGCCAGCAGCTTAACAGGGGCAAAATCGAACACTGAAGCTTTCTTT.

This clone was counted once. The chain couples TRBV6-5 to TRBJ1-2, with 7 bases matching TRBD1. CDR1 and CDR2 from the germline V gene are MNHEY and SVGAGI. The CDR3 sequence is 14 residues long. Trimming at V came to 0 bases and at J to 4 bases, leaving 2 bases not matched to a gene. As DNA, the CDR3 is TGTGCCAGCAGTTACTCTGCAGGGGGCTATGGCTACACCTTC. This sequence encodes CASSYSAGGYGYTF.

CDR3 amino acids: CASKGQGAVYEQYF. For the CDR3, the DNA is TGTGCCAGCAAAGGTCAGGGGGCGGTTTACGAGCAGTACTTC. This chain connects TRBV2 to TRBJ2-7; TRBD1 matches 8 bases. The germline CDR1 and CDR2 sequences are SNHLY and FYNNEI. V lost 7 bases, J lost 4 bases, and 9 bases stayed unmatched. The CDR3 sequence is 14 residues long.

The CDR3 DNA is TGTGCCAGCAGGTCAGGGGAAGGGGGCAATCAGCCCCAGCATTTT. The encoded protein is CASRSGEGGNQPQHF. The chain carries TRBV6-5 and TRBJ1-5, with D possibly being TRBD1 (6 bases). Trimming pared 6 bases from V and 2 bases from J, leaving 14 bases between. Germline CDR1 MNHEY, CDR2 SVGAGI. This CDR3 is 15 amino acids long.

V usage is TRBV18 and J usage is TRBJ2-7; D perhaps matches TRBD1 (6 bases). Trimming shortened V by 3 bases and J by 3 bases, and 9 bases separated the two germline ends. The CDR3 spans 13 residues. The germline CDR1 and CDR2 sequences are KGHSH and LQKENI. The CDR3 reads CASSPGQIYEQYF. In DNA form, the CDR3 reads TGTGCCAGCTCACCCGGACAGATCTACGAGCAGTACTTC.

Comments on this clone: The sample has other DNA sequences that encode this CDR3 too. This chain joins TRBV2 and TRBJ2-2, with 9 bases matching TRBD2. Germline CDR1 and CDR2: SNHLY and FYNNEI. The CDR3 spans 15 residues. V shed 5 bases, J shed 6 bases, and the junction held 7 bases outside the gene matches. CDR3 sequence (DNA): TGTGCCAGCAGTCCAGGGCGGGGGGGCCCCGGGGAGCTGTTTTTT. Protein sequence: CASSPGRGGPGELFF. Together with reference TRBV2 and TRBJ2-2, the CDR3 gives the full variable domain: EPEVTQTPSHQVTQMGQEVILRCVPISNHLYFYWYRQILGQKVEFLVSFYNNEISEKSEIFDDQFSVERPDGSNFTLKIRSTKLEDSAMYFCASSPGRGGPGELFFGEGSRLTVL.

This clone is medium-sized by share. This chain joins TRBV12-5 and TRBJ1-5, with 9 bases identical to TRBD1. The V gene end was trimmed by 6 bases and the J gene end by 6 bases; junction bases not matched to a gene: 9. Per germline, CDR1 LGHNT and CDR2 FRNRAP. The CDR3 is 15 amino acids. The DNA of the CDR3 is TGTGCTAGTGGCCAGGGACAGGGAGGCGGTCAGCCCCAGCATTTT. This translates into CASGQGQGGGQPQHF.

V gene TRBV4-3 combines with J gene TRBJ2-1, with TRBD1 matching over 9 bases. Germline-derived CDR1 and CDR2 are LGHNA and YSLEER. The J segment lost 5 bases and the V segment lost 2 bases, leaving 7 bases of the junction unmatched. CDR3 length: 16 amino acids. The CDR3: CASSQPTGGLDNEQFF. The CDR3 DNA is TGCGCCAGCAGCCAACCGACAGGGGGGCTAGACAATGAGCAGTTCTTC.

This rearrangement joins TRBV18 to TRBJ1-3, with 9 bases matching TRBD1. From germline, CDR1 is KGHSH and CDR2 LQKENI. The V and J ends lost 4 bases and 2 bases, in that order; junction bases with no gene match: 3. This CDR3 comprises 15 residues. CDR3 bases: TGTGCCAGCTCACAGGGGACAGGGACTGGAAACACCATATATTTT. Amino acids: CASSQGTGTGNTIYF.

A few counts support this clone. V and J are TRBV7-8 and TRBJ1-5; TRBD1 might be the D (5 bases). Trimming took 4 bases from V and 16 from J, leaving 14 bases between them. CDR1 is SGHVS and CDR2 is FQNEAQ in the germline V gene. The CDR3 covers 11 residues. The DNA for the CDR3 is TGTGCCAGCAGCTCGGAGGGGCGTCTCCATTTT. Encoded protein: CASSSEGRLHF.

The chain carries TRBV11-2 and TRBJ2-7, with 8 bases that match TRBD1. V lost 2 bases, J lost 6 bases, and 9 bases stayed unmatched. The germline V gene encodes CDR1 SGHAT and CDR2 FQNNGV. This CDR3 region has 15 residues. CDR3 DNA: TGTGCCAGCAGCTTAACGGCAGGGGGCATCGCCGAGCAGTACTTC. This translates into CASSLTAGGIAEQYF.

This chain joins TRBV24-1 and TRBJ2-7; 11 nucleotides match TRBD1. V lost 6 bases, J lost 4 bases, and 7 bases stayed unmatched. The CDR3 sequence is 15 residues long. Germline V gene lookup returns CDR1 KGHDR and CDR2 SFDVKD. CDR3: CATSKTGTGGYEQYF. CDR3 in DNA: TGTGCCACCAGTAAGACCGGGACAGGGGGATACGAGCAGTACTTC.

V usage is TRBV6-2 or TRBV6-3 and J usage is TRBJ2-7; 12 bases line up with TRBD2. V trimming: 2 bases; J trimming: 0 bases; junction bases outside the gene matches: 8. The CDR3 loop spans 18 amino acids. Per the germline V gene, CDR1 is MNHEY and CDR2 is SVGEGT. In DNA form, the CDR3 reads TGTGCCAGCAGTTACCCGACTAGCGGGAGAGGGCTCTCCTACGAGCAGTACTTC. Its translation is CASSYPTSGRGLSYEQYF.

The V and J genes are TRBV5-1 and TRBJ2-5, with 12 bases aligning to TRBD2. CDR1 is SGHRS, CDR2 YFSETQ, per germline. The CDR3 runs to 15 residues. V lost 4 bases to trimming and J lost 3 bases; unmatched junction nucleotides: 4. The CDR3 DNA follows: TGCGCCAGCAGCGCTAGCGGGGGGGCCGAAGAGACCCAGTACTTC. The encoded protein is CASSASGGAEETQYF.

The chain has TRBV4-3 and TRBJ2-7, with 7 bases identical to TRBD2. Germline CDR1 reads LGHNA; CDR2 reads YSLEER. The J segment lost 2 bases and the V segment lost 1 base, leaving 14 bases of the junction unmatched. The CDR3 totals 18 residues. This CDR3 reads CASSQAGESRDYTYEQYF. The CDR3 DNA reads TGCGCCAGCAGCCAAGCTGGGGAGTCCCGGGACTATACCTACGAGCAGTACTTC.